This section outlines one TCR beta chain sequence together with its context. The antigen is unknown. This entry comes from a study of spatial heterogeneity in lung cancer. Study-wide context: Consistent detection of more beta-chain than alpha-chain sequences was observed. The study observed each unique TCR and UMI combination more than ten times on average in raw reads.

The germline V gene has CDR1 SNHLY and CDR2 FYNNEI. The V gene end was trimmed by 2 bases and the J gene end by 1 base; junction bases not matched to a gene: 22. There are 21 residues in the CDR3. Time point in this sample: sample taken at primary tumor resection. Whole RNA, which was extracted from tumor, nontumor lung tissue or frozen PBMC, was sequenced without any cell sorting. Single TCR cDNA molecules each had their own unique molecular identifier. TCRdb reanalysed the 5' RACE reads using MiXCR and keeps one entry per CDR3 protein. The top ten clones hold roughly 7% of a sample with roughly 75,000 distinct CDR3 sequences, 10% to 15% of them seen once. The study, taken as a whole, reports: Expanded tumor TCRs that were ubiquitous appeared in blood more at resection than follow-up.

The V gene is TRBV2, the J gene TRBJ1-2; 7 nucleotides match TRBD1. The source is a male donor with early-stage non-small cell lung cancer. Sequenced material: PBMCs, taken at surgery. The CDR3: CASSERRVRGRIEPGNYGYTF. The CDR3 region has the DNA TGTGCCAGCAGTGAAAGGAGGGTGAGGGGGCGAATTGAACCCGGTAACTATGGCTACACCTTC.